This T cell receptor (beta chain) came from a study of cytomegalovirus exposure and HLA in healthy donors. This PCR relied on a set of 60 Vbeta primers and 13 Jbeta primers. Here immunoSEQ multiplex PCR was the method, and the copy in TCRdb shows in-frame clones only, minus some. With about 79,000 clones in the sample, the ten largest clones hold around 4.4%. Per the germline V gene, CDR1 is KGHSH and CDR2 is LQKENI. CDR3 length: 15 amino acids. This TCR came from a man aged 30-40 years in good health and CMV-seronegative. This chain links TRBV18 with TRBJ2-5, with D possibly being TRBD1 (5 bases). With the DNA end fitting TRBJ2-7 better, the J assignment may be wrong. What was sequenced was PBMCs. CDR3 in amino acids: CASSPWQDISYEQYF. The DNA of the CDR3 is TGTGCCAGCTCACCATGGCAGGACATCTCCTACGAGCAGTACTTC.